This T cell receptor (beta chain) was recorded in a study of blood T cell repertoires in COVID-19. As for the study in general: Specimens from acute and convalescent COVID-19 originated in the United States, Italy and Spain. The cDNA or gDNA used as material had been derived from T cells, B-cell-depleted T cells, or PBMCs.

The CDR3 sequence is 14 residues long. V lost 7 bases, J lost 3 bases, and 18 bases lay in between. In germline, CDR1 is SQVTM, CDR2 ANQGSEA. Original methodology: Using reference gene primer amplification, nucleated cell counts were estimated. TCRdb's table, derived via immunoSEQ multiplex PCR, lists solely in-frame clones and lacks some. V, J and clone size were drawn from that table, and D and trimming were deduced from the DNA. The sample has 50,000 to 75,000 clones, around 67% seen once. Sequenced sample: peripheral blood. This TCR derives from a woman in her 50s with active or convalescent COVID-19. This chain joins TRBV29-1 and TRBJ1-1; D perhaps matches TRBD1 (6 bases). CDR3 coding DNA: TGCAGCGCCCCCAGGGGACCGACGGACACTGAAGCTTTCTTT. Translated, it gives CSAPRGPTDTEAFF.